This T cell receptor (beta chain) was profiled in a study of vaccination effects on CD4 cells after COVID-19 (dated by TCRdb to 2021 to 2024). In the study overall: Participants received two doses of either the BNT162b2 or the mRNA-1273 mRNA SARS-CoV-2 vaccine. In both COVID-19 convalescent patients and infection-naive vaccine recipients, the study compared SARS-CoV-2 spike-specific CD4+ TCR repertoires from before mRNA vaccination with those from after it. Altogether, around 11 COVID-19 convalescent patients and a few SARS-CoV-2-naive healthy vaccine recipients made up the full study. In the study, cultures from other donors were sequenced using the Oncomine TCR Beta short-read assay on an Illumina iSeq 100.

Libraries were prepared through the immunoSEQ multiplex PCR assay. TCR beta CDR3 sequencing was performed on DNA from the cultured, isolated CD4+ T cells. Concerning the study's data processing: Non-productive TCR sequences were removed, reads were trimmed to the CDR3 region, and CDR3s of at least 7 amino acids were retained. Antigen-specific clonotypes were identified using the MANAFEST web app by comparison of expansion in peptide wells against reference cultures. Positive clones required FDR<0.05 expansion versus reference and all other wells, odds ratio above 5, and frequency above 0.1% in two replicate wells. A clonotype was called cross-reactive if it was significantly expanded both in SARS-CoV-2 spike wells and in at least one common cold coronavirus spike condition. CDR3 similarity was assessed by Levenshtein distance with the stringdist R package, and unrooted trees were built with ape in R 3.6.1. TCRdb took this table from immuneACCESS and kept in-frame rearrangements with V and J called. Such tables lack part of the clones; where checked against another copy, unresolved V genes explain under half of the gap, and the rest is unexplained. V and J calls and clone size follow that table, whereas D and trimming were derived from the DNA. The sample profile shows 20,000 to 25,000 clones; around 79% of them were found once. The biggest ten clones account for just under 20% of the sample.

The CDR3, from cysteine to phenylalanine, totals 14 residues. This entry keeps only the CDR3 DNA: 42 bases, framed from base 1. V gives up 4 bases and J gives up 6 bases, and the segment between their germline ends measures 13 bases. For CDR1 and CDR2, the germline V gene lists MNHEY and SVGAGI. Summary of the overall study and its limitations: Clones induced by infection and clones induced by vaccination both contracted markedly at late timepoints after vaccination, which fits with T cell responses waning over time. In healthy vaccine recipients, vaccine-induced clones were almost all SARS-CoV-2 mono-reactive, with only 1 of 255 cross-reactive with common cold coronaviruses. The study was limited by a small number of convalescent patients and lacked early post-infection timepoints.

This clone was found once. The specificity of this receptor is unknown. No clone much larger than this one lies a single base away; base qualities are absent. The ViraFEST assay stimulated PBMC with viral peptide pools and then used TCR sequencing to identify antigen-specific CD4+ T cell clonotypes by expansion. After around ten days of culture, CD4+ T cells were isolated with the EasySep CD4+ T cell isolation kit. Healthy vaccine recipients had no prior SARS-CoV-2 infection, confirmed by negative nucleocapsid antibodies before and after vaccination. Each well held 1.5 million to 2 million PBMC cultured in IMDM containing roughly 5% human AB serum, 8.5 to 10 IU/ml IL-2 and gentamicin, along with around 11 ug/ml peptides. On days 3 and 7, half of the culture medium was replaced with fresh IL-2-containing medium. Each peptide stimulation condition was cultured in triplicate wells unless otherwise noted. PBMC were separated from whole blood using Ficoll-Paque Plus gradient centrifugation and were then either cryopreserved at -140C or used fresh. Overlapping peptide pools spanned the spike proteins of SARS-CoV-2 and the common cold coronaviruses HCoV-NL63, HCoV-OC43 and HCoV-229E. The QIAamp micro DNA kit was used to extract genomic DNA from the cultured CD4+ T cells.

The chain is encoded by TRBV6-5 joined to TRBJ2-1; D gene: possibly TRBD1, on 6 matching bases. The receptor was isolated from a human donor who received a COVID-19 vaccine. The sequencing used CD4+ T cells from PBMCs cultured with HCoV-NL63 spike peptides, collected before COVID-19 vaccination. The cell subset or site label of this sample denotes: HCoV-NL63 spike overlapping peptide pool stimulation. The CDR3 region has the sequence CASSSPGTINEQFF. The base sequence is TGTGCCAGCAGTTCACCCGGGACAATCAATGAGCAGTTCTTC.